This entry describes one TCR beta chain. These data originate in a study of beta chain features in type 1 diabetes. The CDR3 has 15 residues. Looked up from germline, CDR1 is MDHEN and CDR2 is SYDVKM. J was trimmed by 7 bases and V by 6 bases; bases with no gene match: 12. Every isolated RNA sample was fully reverse transcribed, so sequencing captured expressed TCRB transcripts. Libraries were prepared by immunoSEQ multiplex PCR; TCRdb keeps only in-frame clonotypes and omits some of them. Of roughly 40,000 clones in the sample, roughly 67% were seen once. The rearrangement links TRBV28 to TRBJ2-1, with 7 nucleotides matching TRBD2. The material sequenced was Tregs from blood. This clonotype originated in a woman younger than 45 in good health. The CDR3 loop reads CASRSLARSGNEQFF. The CDR3 coding sequence is TGTGCCAGCAGATCACTAGCGAGGTCCGGGAATGAGCAGTTCTTC.